This T cell receptor (beta chain) was recovered during a study of beta chain features in type 1 diabetes. Study conclusions and caveats: The study found moderately but significantly shorter TCRB CDR3s in all four CD4+ subsets of Type 1 diabetes patients. Individuals with type 1 diabetes displayed fewer insertions and more deletions at VDJ junctions.

The whole isolated RNA underwent reverse transcription, so sequencing captured expressed TCRB transcripts. Data came from immunoSEQ multiplex PCR; TCRdb stores just in-frame clones and leaves some out. The sample lists 60,000 or so clones, roughly three fifths occurring once. Turning to this clone: As yet, its antigen is unknown.

Input material: Tregs from blood. The source is a woman under 30 in good health.

The CDR3, as DNA: TGCGCCAGCAGCCGGGGGTTCTACGAGCAGTACTTC. Protein sequence: CASSRGFYEQYF. The gene calls are TRBV5-1 and TRBJ2-7; D is possibly TRBD2 (6 bases). V was cut by 4 bases and J by 3 bases, with 8 bases left in between. CDR1 is SGHRS and CDR2 is YFSETQ in the germline V gene. The CDR3 has 12 residues.